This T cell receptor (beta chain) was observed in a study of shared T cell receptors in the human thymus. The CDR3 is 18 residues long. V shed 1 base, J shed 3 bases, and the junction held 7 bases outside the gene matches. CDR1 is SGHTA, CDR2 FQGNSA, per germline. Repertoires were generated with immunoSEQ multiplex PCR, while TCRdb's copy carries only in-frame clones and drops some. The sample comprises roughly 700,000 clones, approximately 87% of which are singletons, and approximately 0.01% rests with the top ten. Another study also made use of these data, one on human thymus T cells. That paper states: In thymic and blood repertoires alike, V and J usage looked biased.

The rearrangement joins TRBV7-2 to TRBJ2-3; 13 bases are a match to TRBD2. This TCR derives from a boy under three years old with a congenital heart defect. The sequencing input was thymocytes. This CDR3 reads CASSLELGTSGATDTQYF. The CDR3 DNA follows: TGTGCCAGCAGCTTAGAATTGGGGACTAGCGGGGCAACAGATACGCAGTATTTT.